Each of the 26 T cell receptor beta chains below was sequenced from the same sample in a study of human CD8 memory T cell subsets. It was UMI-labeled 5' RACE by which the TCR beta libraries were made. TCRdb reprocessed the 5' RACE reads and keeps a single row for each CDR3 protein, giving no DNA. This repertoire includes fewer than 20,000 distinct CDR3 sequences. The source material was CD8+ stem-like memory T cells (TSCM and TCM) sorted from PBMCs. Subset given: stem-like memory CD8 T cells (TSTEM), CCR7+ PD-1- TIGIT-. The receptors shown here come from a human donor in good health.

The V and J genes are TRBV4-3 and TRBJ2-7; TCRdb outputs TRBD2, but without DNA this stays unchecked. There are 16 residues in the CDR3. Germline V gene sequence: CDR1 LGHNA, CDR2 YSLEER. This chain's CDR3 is CASSQSRDSLSYEQYF.

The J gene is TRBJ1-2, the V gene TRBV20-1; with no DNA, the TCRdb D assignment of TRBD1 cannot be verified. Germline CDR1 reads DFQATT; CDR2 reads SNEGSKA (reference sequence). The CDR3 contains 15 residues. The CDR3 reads CSAPLSEEWVYGYTF.

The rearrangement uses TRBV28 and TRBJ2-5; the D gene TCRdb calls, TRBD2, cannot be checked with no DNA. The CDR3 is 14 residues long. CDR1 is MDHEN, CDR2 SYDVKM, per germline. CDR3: CASSSGTVKETQYF.

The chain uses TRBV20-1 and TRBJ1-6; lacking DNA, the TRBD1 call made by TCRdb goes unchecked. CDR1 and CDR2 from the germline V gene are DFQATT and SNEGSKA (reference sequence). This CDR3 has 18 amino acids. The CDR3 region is CSARDSGQEYRYNSPLHF.

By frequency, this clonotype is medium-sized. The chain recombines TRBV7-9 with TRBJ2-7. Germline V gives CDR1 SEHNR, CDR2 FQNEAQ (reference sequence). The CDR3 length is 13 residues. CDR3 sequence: CASSSDKDYEQYF.

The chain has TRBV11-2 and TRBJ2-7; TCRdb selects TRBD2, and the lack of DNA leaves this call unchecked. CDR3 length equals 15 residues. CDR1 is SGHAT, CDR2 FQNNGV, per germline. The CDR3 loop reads CASSLEGGNSYEQYF.

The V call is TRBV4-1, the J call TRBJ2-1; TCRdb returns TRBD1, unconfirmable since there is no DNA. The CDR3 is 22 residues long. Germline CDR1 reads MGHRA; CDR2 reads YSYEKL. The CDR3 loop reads CASSQERGGHYIRGIRYNEQFF.

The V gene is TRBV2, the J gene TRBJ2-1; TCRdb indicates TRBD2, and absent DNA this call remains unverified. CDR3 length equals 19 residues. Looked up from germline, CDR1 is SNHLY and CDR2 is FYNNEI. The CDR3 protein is CASRVWASGRDPDDNEQFF.

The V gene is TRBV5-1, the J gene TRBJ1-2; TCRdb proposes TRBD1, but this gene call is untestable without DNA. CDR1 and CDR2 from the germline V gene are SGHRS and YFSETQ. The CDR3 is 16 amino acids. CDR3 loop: CASSPVGGGASYGYTF.

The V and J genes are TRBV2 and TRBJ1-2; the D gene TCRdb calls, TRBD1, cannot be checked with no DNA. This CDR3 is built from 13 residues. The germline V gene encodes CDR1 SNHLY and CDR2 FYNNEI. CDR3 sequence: CASSAGESYGYTF.

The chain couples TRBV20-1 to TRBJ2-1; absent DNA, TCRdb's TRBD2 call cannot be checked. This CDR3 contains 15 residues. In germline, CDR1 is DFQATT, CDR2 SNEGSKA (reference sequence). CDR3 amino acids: CSAREASGPRNEQFF.

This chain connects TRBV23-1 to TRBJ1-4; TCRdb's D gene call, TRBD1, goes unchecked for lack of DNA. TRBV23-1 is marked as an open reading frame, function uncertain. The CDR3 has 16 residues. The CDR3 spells CASSQSIPGANEKLFF.

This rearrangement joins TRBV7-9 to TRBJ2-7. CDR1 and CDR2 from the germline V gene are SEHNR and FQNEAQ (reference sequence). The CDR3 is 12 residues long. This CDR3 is CASSFTGDEQYF.

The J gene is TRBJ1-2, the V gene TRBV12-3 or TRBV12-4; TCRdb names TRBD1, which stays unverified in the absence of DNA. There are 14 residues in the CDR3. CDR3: CASRDRDRGLGYTF.

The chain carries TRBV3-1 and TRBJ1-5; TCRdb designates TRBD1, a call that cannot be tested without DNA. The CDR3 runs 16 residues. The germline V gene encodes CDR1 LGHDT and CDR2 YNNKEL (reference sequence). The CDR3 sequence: CASSQDGTGPNQPQHF.

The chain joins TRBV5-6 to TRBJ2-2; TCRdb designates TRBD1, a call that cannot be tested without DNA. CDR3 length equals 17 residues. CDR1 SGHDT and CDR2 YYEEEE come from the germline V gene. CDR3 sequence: CASSQEITGENTGELFF.

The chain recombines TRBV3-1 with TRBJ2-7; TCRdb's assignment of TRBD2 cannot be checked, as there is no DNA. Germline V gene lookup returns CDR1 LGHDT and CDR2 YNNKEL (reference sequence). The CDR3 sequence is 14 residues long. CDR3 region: CASSQGVLGYEQYF.

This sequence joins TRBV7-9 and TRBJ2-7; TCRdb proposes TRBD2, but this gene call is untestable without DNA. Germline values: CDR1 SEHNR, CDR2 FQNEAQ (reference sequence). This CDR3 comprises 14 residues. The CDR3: CASSSRDYPYEQYF. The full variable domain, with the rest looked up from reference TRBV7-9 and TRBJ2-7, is DTGVSQNPRHKITKRGQNVTFRCDPISEHNRLYWYRQTLGQGPEFLTYFQNEAQLEKSRLLSDRFSAERPKGSFSTLEIQRTEQGDSAMYLCASSSRDYPYEQYFGPGTRLTVT.

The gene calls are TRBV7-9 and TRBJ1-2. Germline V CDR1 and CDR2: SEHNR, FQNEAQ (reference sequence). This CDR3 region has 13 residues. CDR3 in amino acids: CASSKDGSYGYTF. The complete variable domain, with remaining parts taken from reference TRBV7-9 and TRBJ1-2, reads DTGVSQNPRHKITKRGQNVTFRCDPISEHNRLYWYRQTLGQGPEFLTYFQNEAQLEKSRLLSDRFSAERPKGSFSTLEIQRTEQGDSAMYLCASSKDGSYGYTFGSGTRLTVV.

The CDR3 spells CASSQWDRSYNSPLHF. J is TRBJ1-6 and V is TRBV7-2; without DNA, the TCRdb call of TRBD1 cannot be checked. The CDR3 is made up of 16 amino acids. Germline V CDR1 and CDR2: SGHTA, FQGNSA.

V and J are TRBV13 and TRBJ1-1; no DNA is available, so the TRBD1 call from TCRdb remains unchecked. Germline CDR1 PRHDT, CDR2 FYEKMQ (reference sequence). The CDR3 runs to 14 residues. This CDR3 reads CASSPGQGNTEAFF.

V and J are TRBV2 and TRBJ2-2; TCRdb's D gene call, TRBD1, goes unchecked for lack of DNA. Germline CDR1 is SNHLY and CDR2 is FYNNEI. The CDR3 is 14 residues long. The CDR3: CASSEKGGPGELFF.

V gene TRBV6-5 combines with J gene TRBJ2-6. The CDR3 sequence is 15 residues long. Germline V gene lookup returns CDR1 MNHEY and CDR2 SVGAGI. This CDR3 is CASSVSLAGANVLTF.

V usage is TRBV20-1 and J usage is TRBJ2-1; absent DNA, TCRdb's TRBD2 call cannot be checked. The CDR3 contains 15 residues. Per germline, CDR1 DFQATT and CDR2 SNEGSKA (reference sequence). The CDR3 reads CSARDREAVWEKQFF.

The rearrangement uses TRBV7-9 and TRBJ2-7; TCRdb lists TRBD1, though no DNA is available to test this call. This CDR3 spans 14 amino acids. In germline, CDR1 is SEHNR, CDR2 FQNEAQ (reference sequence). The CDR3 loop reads CASSSRQGTYEQYF.

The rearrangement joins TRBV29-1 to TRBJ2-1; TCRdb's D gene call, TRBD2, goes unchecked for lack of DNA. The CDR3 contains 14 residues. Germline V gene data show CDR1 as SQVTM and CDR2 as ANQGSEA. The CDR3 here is CSDLAGDSYNEQFF.